This is a list of T cell receptor beta chains from one sample in a study of cytomegalovirus exposure and HLA in healthy donors. Profiling relied on immunoSEQ multiplex PCR, and the TCRdb table lists in-frame clones only, not all of them. Here the sample spans 110,000 to 150,000 clones, approximately 80% being singletons. Sequenced sample: PBMCs. The origin of the receptors is a boy between 2 and 10 years old in good health and CMV-seronegative. Both conserved end residues are trimmed from each CDR3. Fields, in order: D gene, V gene, CDR3 protein. D genes are given only for firm matches.

D: TRBD1; V: TRBV27; CDR3: ASSSGTGGYNEQF
D: .; V: TRBV5-1; CDR3: ASKPTTNYGYT
D: TRBD1; V: TRBV6-6; CDR3: ASSRTGQGFDSPLH
D: .; V: TRBV18; CDR3: ASSQGPNYGYT
D: .; V: TRBV15; CDR3: ATSGLRGAELMNTEAF
D: TRBD1; V: TRBV2; CDR3: ANLDRDQSGANVLT
D: TRBD1; V: TRBV11-3; CDR3: ASSSRQGADTQY
D: TRBD2; V: TRBV9; CDR3: ASGSGSLTF
D: TRBD1; V: TRBV18; CDR3: ASSILGQNVGTNEKLF
D: TRBD1; V: TRBV2; CDR3: ASSGPRRTGEDTQY
D: TRBD2; V: TRBV30; CDR3: AWGFSGVGGELF
D: TRBD1; V: TRBV5-1; CDR3: ASSSPRQGGIVSRGYT
D: TRBD1; V: TRBV7-9; CDR3: ASSSYRDRGF
D: TRBD1; V: TRBV25-1; CDR3: ASSHEDDRGYEQY
D: .; V: TRBV6-5; CDR3: ASSYSRVEGYT
D: .; V: TRBV10-3; CDR3: APLWWQGSYEQY
D: .; V: TRBV9; CDR3: ASSVGQKAYEQY
D: .; V: TRBV27; CDR3: ASSQGGEQS
D: TRBD2; V: TRBV10-3; CDR3: AISELNSGYGSYNEQF
D: .; V: TRBV9; CDR3: ASSSTGVTDTQY
D: TRBD1; V: TRBV6-6; CDR3: ASRSTGGGLINEQF
D: .; V: TRBV28; CDR3: ASSIQGRNTEAF
D: .; V: TRBV7-9; CDR3: SSSSNRNANTGELF
D: TRBD1; V: TRBV6-5; CDR3: ASSYSRGLDTIY
D: TRBD1; V: TRBV2; CDR3: ASSSEGATNTEAF
D: .; V: TRBV4-1; CDR3: ASSQSGGAYDGEQF
D: TRBD2; V: TRBV15; CDR3: ATSRGTSFRPDTQY
D: .; V: TRBV4-3; CDR3: ASSQATRNYGYT
D: .; V: TRBV7-9; CDR3: SSSIGGTAGIDTQY
D: .; V: TRBV25-1; CDR3: ASSEVSLSPLH
D: .; V: TRBV7-9; CDR3: ASSLVPGNYGYT
D: .; V: TRBV18; CDR3: ASSGSGARGEKLF
D: .; V: TRBV7-9; CDR3: ASSFSAQAYNEQF
D: .; V: TRBV18; CDR3: ASSAGRETQY
D: .; V: TRBV20-1; CDR3: SASRNTEAF
D: TRBD1; V: TRBV6-5; CDR3: ASRRQGAQEQY
D: TRBD1; V: TRBV5-5; CDR3: ASSLRMGTGITYEQY
D: .; V: TRBV11-2; CDR3: ASSLGAAEAF
D: .; V: TRBV11-3; CDR3: ASSLVSRWLWNEQF
D: .; V: TRBV2; CDR3: AITDRLTFMNTEAF
D: TRBD1; V: TRBV4-1; CDR3: ASSQERTGVNTEAF
D: TRBD1; V: TRBV27; CDR3: ASSLRGQGIHEQY
D: .; V: TRBV6-6; CDR3: ASSYSGVLADTQY
D: .; V: TRBV7-3; CDR3: ASSLTARSSYNEQF